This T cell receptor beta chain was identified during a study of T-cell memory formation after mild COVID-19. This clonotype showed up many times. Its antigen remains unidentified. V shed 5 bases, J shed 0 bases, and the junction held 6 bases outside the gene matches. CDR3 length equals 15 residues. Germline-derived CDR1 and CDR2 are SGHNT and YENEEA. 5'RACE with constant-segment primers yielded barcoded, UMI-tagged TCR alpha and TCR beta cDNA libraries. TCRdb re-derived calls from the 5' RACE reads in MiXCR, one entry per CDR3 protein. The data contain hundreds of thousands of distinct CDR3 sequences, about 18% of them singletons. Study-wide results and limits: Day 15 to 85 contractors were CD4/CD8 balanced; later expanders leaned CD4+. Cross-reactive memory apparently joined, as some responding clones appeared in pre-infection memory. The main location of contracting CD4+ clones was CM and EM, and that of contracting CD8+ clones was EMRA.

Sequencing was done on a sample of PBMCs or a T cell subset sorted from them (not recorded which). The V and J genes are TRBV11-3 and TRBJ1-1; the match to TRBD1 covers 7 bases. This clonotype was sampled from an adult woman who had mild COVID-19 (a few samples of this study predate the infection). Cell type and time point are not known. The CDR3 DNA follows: TGTGCCAGCAGCCCTCCGGGACAGCTGAACACTGAAGCTTTCTTT. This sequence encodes CASSPPGQLNTEAFF.